These 17 T cell receptor beta chains were sequenced from one sample in a study of blood T cell repertoires in COVID-19. Assay: immunoSEQ multiplex PCR; the TCRdb copy retains only in-frame clones and omits some. Of over 250,000 clones in the sample, approximately 84% are singletons; the top ten hold over 1.1%. Source material: peripheral blood. These receptor sequences come from a human donor with COVID-19, enrolled during active disease. The donor label of this sample is uncertain.

The genes are TRBV28 and TRBJ2-7; possibly TRBD1 for D (6 bases). V lost 6 bases, J lost 5 bases, and 14 bases lay in between. The CDR3 spans 13 residues. Germline V gene sequence: CDR1 MDHEN, CDR2 SYDVKM. The CDR3 is CASRPGTPHEQYF. DNA for the CDR3: TGTGCCAGCAGACCTGGGACACCGCACGAGCAGTACTTC.

The rearrangement uses TRBV28 and TRBJ2-5; TRBD2 is a possible D gene (6 bases). Trimming removed 5 bases from V and 2 bases from J, with 12 bases in between. CDR1 is MDHEN, CDR2 SYDVKM, per germline. This CDR3 is 14 amino acids long. CDR3 bases: TGTGCCAGCAGTCCCGCGGGGCTTCAAGAGACCCAGTACTTC. This codes for CASSPAGLQETQYF.

The gene calls are TRBV6-1 and TRBJ2-1; D not resolved. With 5 bases removed from V and 9 bases from J, the gap between germline ends came to 14 bases. In germline, CDR1 is MNHNS, CDR2 SASEGT. The CDR3 loop spans 13 amino acids. DNA for the CDR3: TGTGCCAGCAGTTTTGGCAGGTTGGCTGAGCAGTTCTTC. Translation: CASSFGRLAEQFF.

The chain recombines TRBV28 with TRBJ2-7; D may be TRBD2 (7 bases). Germline loops: CDR1 MDHEN, CDR2 SYDVKM. The length of the CDR3 is 15 residues. V was clipped by 3 bases and J by 5 bases, with 17 bases between them. The CDR3 DNA sequence: TGTGCCAGCAGTTTCCCGGGGGGCAGTCGGGACGAGCAGTACTTC. This sequence encodes CASSFPGGSRDEQYF. Filled out from reference TRBV28 and TRBJ2-7, the complete variable domain reads DVKVTQSSRYLVKRTGEKVFLECVQDMDHENMFWYRQDPGLGLRLIYFSYDVKMKEKGDIPEGYSVSREKKERFSLILESASTNQTSMYLCASSFPGGSRDEQYFGPGTRLTVT.

V usage is TRBV7-9 and J usage is TRBJ1-1, with 8 bases fitting TRBD1. Per germline, CDR1 SEHNR and CDR2 FQNEAQ (reference sequence). This CDR3 region has 16 residues. The V segment lost 6 bases and the J segment 2 bases; nucleotides outside the gene matches: 11. CDR3 DNA sequence: TGTGCCAGCAGACCGGACAGGGTTTGGGATAACACTGAAGCTTTCTTT. Protein: CASRPDRVWDNTEAFF. The full variable domain, its missing parts supplied by reference TRBV7-9 and TRBJ1-1, is DTGVSQNPRHKITKRGQNVTFRCDPISEHNRLYWYRQTLGQGPEFLTYFQNEAQLEKSRLLSDRFSAERPKGSFSTLEIQRTEQGDSAMYLCASRPDRVWDNTEAFFGQGTRLTVV.

The V gene is TRBV5-1, the J gene TRBJ1-4, with 8 positions matching TRBD1. Germline CDR1 and CDR2: SGHRS and YFSETQ. V shed 4 bases, J shed 7 bases, and the junction held 6 bases outside the gene matches. The CDR3 is 14 residues long. CDR3 DNA sequence: TGCGCCAGCAGCCCAGGGGGCACGGGTGAAAAACTGTTTTTT. Amino acids: CASSPGGTGEKLFF.

This sequence joins TRBV7-2 and TRBJ2-1, with D perhaps matching TRBD2 (5 bases). The CDR3 spans 13 residues. V lost 4 bases to trimming and J lost 14 bases, with 18 bases between them. From germline, CDR1 is SGHTA and CDR2 FQGNSA. CDR3 DNA: TGTGCCAGCAGCTATATTCGGTCTACTAGGGAGTTCTTC. This codes for CASSYIRSTREFF.

The CDR3 DNA reads as TGTGCCAGCAGCCCTACATCCCCTAGCGGGAGAGGGGTAGGCAATGAGCAGTTCTTC. Translated, it gives CASSPTSPSGRGVGNEQFF. The chain couples TRBV5-5 to TRBJ2-1; 10 nucleotides agree with TRBD2. The CDR3 spans 19 residues. Germline V gives CDR1 SGHKS, CDR2 YYEKEE (reference sequence). V trimming: 4 bases; J trimming: 6 bases; junction bases outside the gene matches: 19.

The chain is built from TRBV7-9 and TRBJ1-1; maybe TRBD1 (5 bases). The CDR3 spans 14 residues. CDR1 and CDR2 (germline): SEHNR, FQNEAQ (reference sequence). V shed 0 bases and J shed 4 bases, with 9 bases lying between them. The CDR3 protein is CASSLARDVTEAFF. The CDR3 region has the DNA TGTGCCAGCAGCTTAGCGCGGGACGTCACTGAAGCTTTCTTT.

This chain links TRBV3-1 (or the pseudogene TRBV3-2) with TRBJ2-1; D might be TRBD2 (6 bases). Between the trimmed V and J ends, which lost 2 bases and 6 bases, there was a span of 23 bases. The CDR3 consists of 18 residues. Germline V CDR1 and CDR2: LGHDT, YNNKEL (reference sequence). CDR3 nucleotides: TGTGCCAGCAGCCAAACCCCAGGCTACGGGAGTATCAGCAATGAGCAGTTCTTC. It is translated as CASSQTPGYGSISNEQFF.

In this sample, this clone turned up once. The chain links TRBV6-6 to TRBJ1-5; 7 bases align to TRBD1. The germline V gene has CDR1 MNHNY and CDR2 SVGAGI (reference sequence). Germline trimming cut 5 bases from V and 2 bases from J; bases unmatched to any gene: 3. The CDR3 covers 14 residues. CDR3 sequence (DNA): TGTGCCAGCAGTACCACAGGGGGCAATCAGCCCCAGCATTTT. This sequence encodes CASSTTGGNQPQHF.

The rearrangement links TRBV12-5 to TRBJ2-2, with D possibly being TRBD2 (5 bases). The germline gives CDR1 LGHNT, CDR2 FRNRAP. CDR3 length: 14 residues. Trimming pared 0 bases from V and 6 bases from J, leaving 8 bases between. The CDR3 is CASGLVGSSGELFF. The CDR3 nucleotides read TGTGCTAGTGGTTTGGTAGGGAGTTCCGGGGAGCTGTTTTTT.

The V call is TRBV5-5, the J call TRBJ2-6; 7 bases are shared with TRBD2. The CDR3 is 16 amino acids. Germline CDR1 SGHKS, CDR2 YYEKEE (reference sequence). The J segment lost 4 bases and the V segment lost 4 bases, leaving 8 bases of the junction unmatched. Here the CDR3 reads CASSGTGGGGANVLTF. The CDR3 bases are TGTGCCAGCAGCGGTACGGGGGGTGGCGGGGCCAACGTCCTGACTTTC.

The rearrangement links TRBV5-4 to TRBJ2-5; possibly TRBD2 for D (6 bases). The CDR3 length is 14 residues. V was clipped by 1 base and J by 5 bases, with 12 bases between them. From germline, CDR1 is SGHNT and CDR2 YYREEE (reference sequence). In DNA form, the CDR3 reads TGTGCCAGCAGCTTGTTTACCCGGGGGGAGACCCAGTACTTC. As protein: CASSLFTRGETQYF.

The rearrangement links TRBV9 to TRBJ1-3; D is uncertain. This CDR3 region has 16 residues. V was pared by 0 bases and J by 4 bases, with 14 bases between. Germline CDR1 reads SGDLS; CDR2 reads YYNGEE. The DNA of the CDR3 is TGTGCCAGCAGCGTAGACAGCCAGTCGTGGGGAAACACCATATATTTT. Translation gives CASSVDSQSWGNTIYF.

This chain uses TRBV24-1 with TRBJ2-1, with TRBD1 matching 9 bases. The CDR3 sequence is 15 residues long. The junction had 8 bases not matched to a gene; V was cut back by 3 bases and J by 9 bases. Germline assignment: CDR1 KGHDR and CDR2 SFDVKD. In DNA, the CDR3 is TGTGCCACCAGTGATCCCGGACAGGGGCGAGCTGAGCAGTTCTTC. Its protein product is CATSDPGQGRAEQFF.

The chain employs TRBV11-2 and TRBJ2-5; D possibly corresponds to TRBD2 (5 bases). Trimming pared 6 bases from V and 1 base from J, leaving 18 bases between. The CDR3 is 16 amino acids. Germline V gives CDR1 SGHAT, CDR2 FQNNGV. The CDR3 coding sequence is TGTGCCAGCAGACCCCGTTACGGAGGATCCCAAGAGACCCAGTACTTC. Translated, it gives CASRPRYGGSQETQYF.